This T cell receptor beta chain was sequenced for a study of blood T cell repertoires in COVID-19. Looking at the study overall: Sites in the United States, Italy and Spain provided acute and convalescent COVID-19 samples.

Germline V CDR1 and CDR2: SGHRS, YFSETQ. This CDR3 is 15 amino acids long. V shed 6 bases and J 4 bases; nucleotides not matched to a gene: 10. The table came from immunoSEQ multiplex PCR; TCRdb's copy has only in-frame clones and leaves some out. The sample lists around 250,000 clones, around 83% seen once, with 5.7% in the top ten. This clone is a singleton in its sample. The specimen was peripheral blood. This clonotype originated in a man at least 80 years old with acute or convalescent COVID-19. The chain employs TRBV5-1 and TRBJ2-1, with 7 bases identical to TRBD2. This CDR3 reads CASIRDGGGYNEQFF. The CDR3 DNA sequence: TGCGCCAGCATAAGGGATGGCGGGGGTTACAATGAGCAGTTCTTC.